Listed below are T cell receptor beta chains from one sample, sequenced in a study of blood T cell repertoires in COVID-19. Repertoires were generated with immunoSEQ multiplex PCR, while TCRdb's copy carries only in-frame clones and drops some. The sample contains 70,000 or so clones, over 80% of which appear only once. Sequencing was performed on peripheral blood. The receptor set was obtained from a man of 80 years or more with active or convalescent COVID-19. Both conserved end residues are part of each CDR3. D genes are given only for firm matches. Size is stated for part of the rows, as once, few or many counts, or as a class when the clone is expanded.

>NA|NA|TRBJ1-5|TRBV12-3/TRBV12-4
TGTGCCAGCAGTCATGACAGAGAGGTCGCCCAGCATTTT
CASSHDREVAQHF
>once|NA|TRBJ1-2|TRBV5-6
TGTGCCAGCAGCACAGGGATCTATGGCTACACCTTC
CASSTGIYGYTF
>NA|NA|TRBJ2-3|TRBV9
TGTGCCAGCAGCGTAGATGGGGGGGCCACAGATACGCAGTATTTT
CASSVDGGATDTQYF
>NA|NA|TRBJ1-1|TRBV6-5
TGTGCCAGCAGTAACAGGGCGGACGCTTTCTTT
CASSNRADAFF
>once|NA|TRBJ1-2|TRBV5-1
TGCGCCAGCAGCTTGGCATGGAGAAACTCTAACTATGGCTACACCTTC
CASSLAWRNSNYGYTF
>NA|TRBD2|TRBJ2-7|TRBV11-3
TGTGCCAGCAGCTCTCTAGCGGGGGGCTACGAGCAGTACTTC
CASSSLAGGYEQYF
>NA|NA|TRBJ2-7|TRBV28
TGTGCCAGCAAGAACAACAGGGCTGGGTCCTACGAGCAGTACTTC
CASKNNRAGSYEQYF
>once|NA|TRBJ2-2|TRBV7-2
TGTGCCAGCAGCCGCCAGGGGACCACCACCGGGGAGCTGTTTTTT
CASSRQGTTTGELFF
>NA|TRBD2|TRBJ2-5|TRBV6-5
TGTGCCAGCAGCCCATTGAGCCCGGGAGGAGAGACCCAGTACTTC
CASSPLSPGGETQYF
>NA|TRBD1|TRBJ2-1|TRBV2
TGTGCCAGCAGTGACCCCGGACAGGGGAATGAGCAGTTCTTC
CASSDPGQGNEQFF
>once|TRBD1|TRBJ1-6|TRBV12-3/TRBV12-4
TGTGCCAGCAGGACAGGGGTTTCACCCCTCCACTTT
CASRTGVSPLHF
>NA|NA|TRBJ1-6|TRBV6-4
TGTGCCAGCAGTGACCCTACAAGGATACAGGGAAAGGGTTCACCCCTCCACTTT
CASSDPTRIQGKGSPLHF
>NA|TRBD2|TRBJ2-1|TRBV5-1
TGCGCCAGCAGCTTGGGCGGGGGACTAGCGGGTTACAATGAGCAGTTCTTC
CASSLGGGLAGYNEQFF
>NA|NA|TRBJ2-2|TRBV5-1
TGCGCCAGCAGCATTGAGGCGGTCGGGGAGCTGTTTTTT
CASSIEAVGELFF
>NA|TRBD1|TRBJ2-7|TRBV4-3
TGCGCCAGCAGCCAAGATACAGGGGGAGATTACGAGCAGTACTTC
CASSQDTGGDYEQYF
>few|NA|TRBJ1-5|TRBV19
TGTGCCAGTAGTCCGCCGGGCCTGAGGGAGAGCAATCAGCCCCAGCATTTT
CASSPPGLRESNQPQHF
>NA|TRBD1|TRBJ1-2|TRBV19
TGTGCCAGTAGCCCTAGCCAACAGGGGATCCTCTATGGCTACACCTTC
CASSPSQQGILYGYTF
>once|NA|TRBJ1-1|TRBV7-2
TGTGCCAGCAGCACCCCTGGGGCTCCGAACACTGAAGCTTTCTTT
CASSTPGAPNTEAFF
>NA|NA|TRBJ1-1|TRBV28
TGTGCCAGCAGTTTGCAGGGTTTTGAAGCTTTCTTT
CASSLQGFEAFF
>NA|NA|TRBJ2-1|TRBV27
TGTGCCAGCAGTTTATATCCGGGGTCCTACAATGAGCAGTTCTTC
CASSLYPGSYNEQFF
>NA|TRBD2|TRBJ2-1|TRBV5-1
TGCGCCAGCAGCTTGGCCGGACTAGCGGGGGGTACATGGAATGAGCAGTTCTTC
CASSLAGLAGGTWNEQFF
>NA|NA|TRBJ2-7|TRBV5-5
TGTGCCAGCAGCTTAACATCCTACGAGCAGTACTTC
CASSLTSYEQYF
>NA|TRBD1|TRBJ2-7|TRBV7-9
TGTGCCAGCAGCGGGTGGACAGGGAGCGAGCAGTACTTC
CASSGWTGSEQYF
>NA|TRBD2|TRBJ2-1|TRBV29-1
TGCAGCGGGAGGGCTAGCGGGGGCAGGGAGCAGTTCTTC
CSGRASGGREQFF
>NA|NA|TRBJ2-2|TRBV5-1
TGCGCCAGCAATCCAGGACTGACCCCGAACACCGGGGAGCTGTTTTTT
CASNPGLTPNTGELFF
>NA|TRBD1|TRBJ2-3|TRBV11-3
TGTGCCAGCAGCTTTCTCCGCTTGGGACAGGGTGGGGCAGATACGCAGTATTTT
CASSFLRLGQGGADTQYF
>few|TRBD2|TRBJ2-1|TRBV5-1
TGCGCCAGCAGCTTGATTGCGGGAGTAACATCCTACAATGAGCAGTTCTTC
CASSLIAGVTSYNEQFF
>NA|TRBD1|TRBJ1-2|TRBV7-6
TGTGCCAGCAGTCGCGGGACAGGGGTGGGGAATGGCTACACCTTC
CASSRGTGVGNGYTF
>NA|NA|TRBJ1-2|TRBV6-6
TGTGCCAGCACCCTCGACAGGAACTATGGCTACACCTTC
CASTLDRNYGYTF
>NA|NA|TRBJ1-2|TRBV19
TGTGCCACCAAAAACCAACAGGGTTGGTCCGGCTACACCTTC
CATKNQQGWSGYTF
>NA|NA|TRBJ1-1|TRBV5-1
TGCGCCAGCAGCTTTACAGGGTTTATCACTGAAGCTTTCTTT
CASSFTGFITEAFF
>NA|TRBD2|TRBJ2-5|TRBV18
TGTGCCAGCTCACAGGGACTAGCGGGAGGGCCGCGGCAAGAGACCCAGTACTTC
CASSQGLAGGPRQETQYF
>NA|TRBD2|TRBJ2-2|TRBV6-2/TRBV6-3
TGTGCCAGCAGCCTTAGCGGGACGAACACCGGGGAGCTGTTTTTT
CASSLSGTNTGELFF
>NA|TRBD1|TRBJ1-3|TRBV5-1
TGCGCCAGCAGCTTGCGGACAGGGGATGGAAACACCATATATTTT
CASSLRTGDGNTIYF
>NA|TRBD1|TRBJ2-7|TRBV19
TGTGCCAGTAGTACCACGGGACAGGCTTACTCCTACGAGCAGTACTTC
CASSTTGQAYSYEQYF
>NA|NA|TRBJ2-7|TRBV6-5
TGTGCCAGCAGTTACGGAGGGGGGGGTGCCGAGCAGTACTTC
CASSYGGGGAEQYF
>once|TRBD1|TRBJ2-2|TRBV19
TGTGCCAGTAGTATACTACAGGGGGCAACTAGCACCGGGGAGCTGTTTTTT
CASSILQGATSTGELFF
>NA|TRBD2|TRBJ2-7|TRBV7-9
TGTGCCAGCAGCCGACCCCTAGCGGGAACATCCTACGAGCAGTACTTC
CASSRPLAGTSYEQYF
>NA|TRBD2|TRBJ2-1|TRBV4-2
TGTGCCAGCAGCCAATCTAGCGGCCCGGGGACCTACAATGAGCAGTTCTTC
CASSQSSGPGTYNEQFF
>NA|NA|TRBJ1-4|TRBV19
TGTGCCAGTACACCCCAGGGAATCAAAAATGAAAAACTGTTTTTT
CASTPQGIKNEKLFF
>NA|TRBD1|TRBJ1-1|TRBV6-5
TGTGCCAGCAGGTACAGGGGAGGATATACTGAAGCTTTCTTT
CASRYRGGYTEAFF
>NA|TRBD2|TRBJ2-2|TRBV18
TGTGCCAGCTCACCAATAGCGGGAGGGTCCTCGAACACCGGGGAGCTGTTTTTT
CASSPIAGGSSNTGELFF
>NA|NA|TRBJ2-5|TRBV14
TGTGCCAGCAGCCAAGATTGGGCGGGACAAGAGACCCAGTACTTC
CASSQDWAGQETQYF
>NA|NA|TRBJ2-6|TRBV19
TGTGCCAGTAGTATGAATCCAGGCGCCTCTGGGGCCAACGTCCTGACTTTC
CASSMNPGASGANVLTF
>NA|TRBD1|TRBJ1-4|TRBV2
TGTGCCAGCAGGAATGACAGGGCTAATGAAAAACTGTTTTTT
CASRNDRANEKLFF
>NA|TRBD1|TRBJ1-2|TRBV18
TGTGCCAGCTCACCCGGGACAGGGGTGCCCTATGGCTACACCTTC
CASSPGTGVPYGYTF
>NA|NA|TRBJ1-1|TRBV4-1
TGCGCCAGCAGCCAGGAGGACAGGAACACTGAAGCTTTCTTT
CASSQEDRNTEAFF
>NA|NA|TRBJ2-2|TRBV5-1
TGCGCCAGCAGCCCGGACAGAGTTGGCACCGGGGAGCTGTTTTTT
CASSPDRVGTGELFF
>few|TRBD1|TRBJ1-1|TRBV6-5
TGTGCCACAAGGACAGGGTACAAGGATGAAGCTTTCTTT
CATRTGYKDEAFF
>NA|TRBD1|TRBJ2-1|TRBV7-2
TGTGCCAGCAGCCTAAACAGGGGTCATGAGCAGTTCTTC
CASSLNRGHEQFF
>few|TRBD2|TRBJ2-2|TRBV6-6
TGTGCCAGCCACTCGGGAGGGAACACCGGGGAGCTGTTTTTT
CASHSGGNTGELFF
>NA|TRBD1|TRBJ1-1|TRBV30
TGTGCCTGGAGTCTAGACAGGGGCACTGAAGCTTTCTTT
CAWSLDRGTEAFF
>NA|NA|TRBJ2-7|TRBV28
TGTGCCAGCAGTCCAGGAGGGTCTCCAGTTCAGCAGTACTTC
CASSPGGSPVQQYF
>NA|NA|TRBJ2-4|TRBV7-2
TGTGCCAGCAGCTTAGCCGCCGGGGCCAAAAACATTCAGTACTTC
CASSLAAGAKNIQYF
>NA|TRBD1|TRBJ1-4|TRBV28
TGTGCCAGCAGTTTCACAAATACGCTGTGGGGACAGGGGTTTACTAATGAAAAACTGTTTTTT
CASSFTNTLWGQGFTNEKLFF
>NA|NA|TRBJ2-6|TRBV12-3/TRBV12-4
TGTGTAGTAAGCTCTGGGGCCAACGTCCTGACTTTC
CVVSSGANVLTF
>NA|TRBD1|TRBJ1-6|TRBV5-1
TGCGCCAGCAGCCCGGGACAGGGAAATTCAAATTCACCCCTCCACTTT
CASSPGQGNSNSPLHF
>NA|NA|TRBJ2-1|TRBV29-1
TGCAGCGTTGTTGGACAGTTGACCTACAATGAGCAGTTCTTC
CSVVGQLTYNEQFF
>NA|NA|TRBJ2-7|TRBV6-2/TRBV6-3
TGTGCCAGCAGTTTGTTGACAGGCCGATACGAGCAGTACTTC
CASSLLTGRYEQYF
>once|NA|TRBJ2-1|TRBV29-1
TGCAGCGCCAGACCCCGGGGCTCCTACAATGAGCAGTTCTTC
CSARPRGSYNEQFF